This T cell receptor beta chain was retrieved from a study of T cell clonotyping in hematopoietic cell transplantation (dated by TCRdb to about 2021). Regarding the complete study: The study collected more than 120 blood samples from 30 to 35 consecutive transplant recipients and their related donors. Recruitment of patients was conducted between late 2015 and January 2017, and follow-up was continued until late 2020 or death.

Broader findings and caveats from the paper: Only a small fraction of recipient repertoires overlapped donor repertoires, with over 95% appearing de novo at the given depth. A decrease in recipient TCR diversity was observed after transplant, and a progressive increase in pathologically expanded clonotypes was seen from day 30 to day 180. Broader posttransplant TCR repertoire diversity was predicted by donor and pretransplant recipient Inverse Simpson Index values. The sample size was limited, and CD4 and CD8 repertoire contributions could not be separated because cells were not sorted.

The time point label on this specimen signifies: 180 days after allo-HCT. Blood from recipients was drawn roughly 28 days before transplant, then again at days 30, 100 and 180 after transplant. Nuclei Lysis Solution was used to extract genomic DNA from fresh or cryopreserved unfractionated peripheral blood mononuclear cells. Regarding this clone: No cognate antigen has been identified for it. No base quality values were provided; no much bigger clone lies one nucleotide off.

Reading from cysteine to phenylalanine, the CDR3 counts 14 amino acids. Just CDR3 DNA is preserved here, 42 bases in frame from base 1. CDR1 is given as SQVTM and CDR2 as ANQGSEA, both from the germline V gene. Trimming leaves V shorter by 4 bases and J shorter by 4 bases, with the junction holding 6 bases beyond the gene matches. With the immunoSEQ assay, which is a bias-controlled multiplex PCR relying on V- and J-specific primers, TCR beta CDR3 regions were amplified from genomic DNA. In a second PCR step, a proprietary barcode and Illumina adapter sequences were attached to the CDR3 amplicons. An Illumina MiSeq instrument was used to sequence the CDR3 libraries. The authors processed their data as follows. Export and quality control were done with immunoSEQ Analyzer 3.0, while downstream analyses used R Bioconductor and Immunarch. Only productive rearrangements in the normalized downsampled data set were used to calculate repertoire metrics. In the normalized cohort, a clonotype counted as pathologically expanded if the clonotype was larger than 5 templates. The Inverse Simpson Index was used to measure repertoire diversity. CMV-specificity analyses were carried out on the non-normalized data set to capture all clonotypes. Drawn from immuneACCESS, this table holds only the in-frame rearrangements with V and J called that TCRdb kept. Clones are partly lost; checked studies trace under half to an unresolved V gene and leave the rest unexplained. V, J and clone size were drawn from that table, and D and trimming were deduced from the DNA. This sample lists several thousand clones; around 85% were detected once. Of the sample, 22% falls within the top ten clones.

The TCR sequence derives from a male patient aged 60-69 years who had an allogeneic stem cell transplant from an unrelated donor, so T cells may come from the graft donor. Some clones in this sample may be carry-over from other donors' samples. The chain is assembled from TRBV29-1 and TRBJ2-7, with 11 bases matching TRBD1. The specimen comprised peripheral blood mononuclear cells, sampled 180 days after allogeneic stem cell transplant. The nucleotides read TGCAGCGTTGCCCAGGGGACAGGGGGATACGAGCAGTACTTC. Translated, it reads CSVAQGTGGYEQYF.